A selection of T cell receptor beta chains follows, all from one sample in a study of vaccination and CD4 T cells after COVID-19. TCRdb re-called the PCR reads with MiXCR, one entry per CDR3 protein. The sample consists of about 26,000 distinct CDR3 sequences, 40% to 45% of them appearing once. No antigens are known for them. The sample was CD4+ T cells from blood, cultured in vitro, taken about 7 months after SARS-CoV-2 vaccination. These receptors were collected from a human donor who had recovered from COVID-19. Each CDR3 is given without its conserved first and last residue. Size tells how often a clone was seen (once, few, many) or the class of an expanded clone, and some rows leave it out.

clone_size,j_call,v_call,cdr3_aa
NA,TRBJ2-5,TRBV20-1,SAHVKETQY
medium-sized,TRBJ1-1,TRBV20-1,SAAKLNTEAF
NA,TRBJ2-2,TRBV7-2,ASSDGPNTGELF
NA,TRBJ2-7,TRBV5-8,ASRTTGVFDEQY
NA,TRBJ2-1,TRBV7-2,ASSLAGGGGNEQF
NA,TRBJ1-1,TRBV6-5,ASSYSNGGRITEAF
NA,TRBJ2-5,TRBV15,ATNETPGQETQY
once,TRBJ2-2,TRBV6-4,ASSDYTGELF
few,TRBJ1-5,TRBV20-1,SAWWRGNQPQH
few,TRBJ2-3,TRBV6-1,ASGRGSLGDTQY
NA,TRBJ1-5,TRBV2,ASSVQGAGQPQH
once,TRBJ2-3,TRBV7-2,ASSGLGNPADTQY
NA,TRBJ2-7,TRBV20-1,SAPRDGGGKYEQY
NA,TRBJ2-7,TRBV20-1,SNIIVTGVYEQY
few,TRBJ2-7,TRBV28,ASSLTGTANYEQY
few,TRBJ1-6,TRBV7-3,ASSPYGGRPLH
NA,TRBJ1-2,TRBV7-9,ASSFIPPQITREGYT
NA,TRBJ2-7,TRBV7-3,ALLGEQY
few,TRBJ1-5,TRBV23-1,ASSPRQGPFRPQH
NA,TRBJ2-5,TRBV24-1,ATSGAARDKTQY
NA,TRBJ2-5,TRBV5-8,ASSLVQNQETQY
NA,TRBJ2-1,TRBV27,ASSSRFRGYTYNEQF
NA,TRBJ2-7,TRBV6-2/TRBV6-3,ASNFRELTREQY
few,TRBJ2-3,TRBV27,ASSPGTSGLDTQY
NA,TRBJ2-5,TRBV10-3,AISRTGAEREETQY
few,TRBJ1-1,TRBV28,ASPTGADTEAF
NA,TRBJ2-5,TRBV6-2/TRBV6-3,ASNPGGHAETQY
NA,TRBJ2-7,TRBV20-1,SARGTSDYEQY
NA,TRBJ2-7,TRBV20-1,SARRRLSYEQY
NA,TRBJ2-7,TRBV6-2/TRBV6-3,ASSSSRLVYEQY
NA,TRBJ2-4,TRBV28,ASIPSSGAKNIQY
NA,TRBJ1-6,TRBV6-1,ASSPTRESPLH
NA,TRBJ2-6,TRBV7-6,ASSRRGSGSGANVLT
once,TRBJ1-5,TRBV7-9,ASRRDGNSNQPQH
NA,TRBJ2-7,TRBV20-1,SAPATVAGSEQY
NA,TRBJ2-3,TRBV6-4,ASSDRGSTDTQY
few,TRBJ2-4,TRBV28,ASRNAPGGGQNIQY
few,TRBJ1-2,TRBV5-1,ASSSLGTGVGYT
NA,TRBJ2-2,TRBV7-6,ASSLRTDSNTGELF
NA,TRBJ2-1,TRBV6-1,ASSEAIAGGSYNEQF
NA,TRBJ1-1,TRBV7-9,ASRQNGMNTEAF
few,TRBJ2-2,TRBV28,ASSLKGGTGELF
NA,TRBJ2-5,TRBV27,ASSFLGQGGEAQY
NA,TRBJ2-6,TRBV18,ASSPAGANVLT
few,TRBJ2-5,TRBV27,ASSLKSGGVWETQY
NA,TRBJ2-3,TRBV4-1,ASSLTSGPSPDTQY
NA,TRBJ2-2,TRBV7-3,ASSSLGPAGELF